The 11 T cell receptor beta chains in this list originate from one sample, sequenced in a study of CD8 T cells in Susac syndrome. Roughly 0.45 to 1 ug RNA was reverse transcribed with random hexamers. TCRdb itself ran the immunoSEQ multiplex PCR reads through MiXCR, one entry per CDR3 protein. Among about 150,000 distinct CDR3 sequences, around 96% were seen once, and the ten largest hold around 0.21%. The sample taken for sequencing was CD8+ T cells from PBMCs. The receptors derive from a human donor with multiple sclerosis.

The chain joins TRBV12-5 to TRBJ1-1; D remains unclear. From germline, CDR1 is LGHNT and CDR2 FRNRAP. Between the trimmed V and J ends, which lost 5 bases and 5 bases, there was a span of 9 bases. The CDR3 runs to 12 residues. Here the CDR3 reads CASGPGGTEAFF. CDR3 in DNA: TGTGCTAGTGGTCCGGGAGGTACTGAAGCTTTCTTT.

The CDR3 sequence: CATSRDWVIGNEQFF. The DNA of the CDR3 is TGTGCCACCAGCAGAGATTGGGTTATTGGCAATGAGCAGTTCTTC. The chain carries TRBV15 and TRBJ2-1; D is undetermined. With 0 bases removed from V and 6 bases from J, the gap between germline ends came to 12 bases. Germline V gives CDR1 LNHNV, CDR2 YYDKDF (reference sequence). The CDR3 has 15 residues.

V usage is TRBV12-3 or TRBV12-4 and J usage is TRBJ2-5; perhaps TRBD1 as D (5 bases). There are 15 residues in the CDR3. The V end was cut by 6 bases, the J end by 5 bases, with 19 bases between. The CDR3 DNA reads TGTGCCAGCAGCCCCCCTAGGGGATCTGGGGAGACCCAGTACTTC. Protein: CASSPPRGSGETQYF.

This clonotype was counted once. This CDR3 is CASSLDAGNPIEKLFF. The CDR3 coding sequence is TGTGCCAGCAGCTTAGATGCGGGGAACCCTATTGAAAAACTGTTTTTT. The chain combines TRBV11-2 with TRBJ1-4, with D hard to call. Germline-derived CDR1 and CDR2 are SGHAT and FQNNGV. V lost 0 bases to trimming and J lost 7 bases, with 15 bases between them. CDR3 length: 16 residues.

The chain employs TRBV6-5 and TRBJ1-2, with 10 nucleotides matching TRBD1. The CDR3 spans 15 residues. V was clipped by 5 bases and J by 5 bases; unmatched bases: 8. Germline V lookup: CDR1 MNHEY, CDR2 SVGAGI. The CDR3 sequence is CASSLTMGQGYGYTF. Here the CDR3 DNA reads TGTGCCAGCAGTCTAACTATGGGACAGGGGTATGGCTACACCTTC.

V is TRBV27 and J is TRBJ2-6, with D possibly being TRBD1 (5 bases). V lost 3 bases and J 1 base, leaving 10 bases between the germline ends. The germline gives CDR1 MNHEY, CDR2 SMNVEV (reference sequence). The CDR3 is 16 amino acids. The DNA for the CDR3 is TGTGCCAGCAGTTTGGGGCCAGGGTCTGGGGCCAACGTCCTGACTTTC. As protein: CASSLGPGSGANVLTF.

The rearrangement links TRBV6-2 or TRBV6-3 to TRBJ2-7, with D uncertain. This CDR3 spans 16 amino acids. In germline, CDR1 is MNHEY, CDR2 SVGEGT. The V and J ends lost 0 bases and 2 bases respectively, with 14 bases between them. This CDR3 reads CASSYSTDPIPYEQYF. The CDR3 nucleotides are TGTGCCAGCAGTTACTCGACCGATCCAATTCCCTACGAGCAGTACTTC.

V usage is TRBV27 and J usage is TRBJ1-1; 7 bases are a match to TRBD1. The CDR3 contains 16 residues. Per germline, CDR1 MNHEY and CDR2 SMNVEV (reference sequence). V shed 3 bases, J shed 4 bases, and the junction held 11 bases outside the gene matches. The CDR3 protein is CASSLADRAGVTEAFF. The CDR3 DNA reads TGTGCCAGCAGTTTGGCCGACAGGGCTGGAGTCACTGAAGCTTTCTTT.

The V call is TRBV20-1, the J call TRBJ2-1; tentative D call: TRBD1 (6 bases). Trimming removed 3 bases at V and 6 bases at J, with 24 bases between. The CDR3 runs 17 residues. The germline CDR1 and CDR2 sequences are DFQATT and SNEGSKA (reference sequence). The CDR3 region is CSARIRRRQEYFNEQFF. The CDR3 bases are TGCAGTGCTAGGATCCGCCGAAGACAGGAATACTTCAATGAGCAGTTCTTC.

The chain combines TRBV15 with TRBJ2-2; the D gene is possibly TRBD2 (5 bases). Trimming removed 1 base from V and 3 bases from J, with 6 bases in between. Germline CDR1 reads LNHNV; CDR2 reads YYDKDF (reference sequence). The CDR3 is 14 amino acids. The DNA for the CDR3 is TGTGCCACCAGCAGAGTCGGGGACACCGGGGAGCTGTTTTTT. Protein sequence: CATSRVGDTGELFF.

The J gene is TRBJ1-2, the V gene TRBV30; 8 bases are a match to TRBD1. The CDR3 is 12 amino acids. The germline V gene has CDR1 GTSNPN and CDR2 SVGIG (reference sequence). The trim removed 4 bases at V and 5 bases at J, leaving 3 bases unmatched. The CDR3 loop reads CAWIQGAYGYTF. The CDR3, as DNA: TGTGCCTGGATTCAGGGGGCTTATGGCTACACCTTC.